These 11 T cell receptor beta chains originate from one sample sequenced in a study of early T cells in non-severe SARS-CoV-2 infection. TCRdb processed the 5' RACE reads anew with MiXCR; each CDR3 protein has one entry. The sample consists of 95,000 to 110,000 distinct CDR3 sequences, approximately 12% of them appearing once. Material for sequencing was whole blood. The receptors come from an adult who was a healthcare worker with PCR-confirmed SARS-CoV-2 infection or an uninfected control (not recorded which).

The CDR3 loop is CSVDVLNTDTQYF. The CDR3 region has the DNA TGCAGCGTTGACGTCCTAAACACAGATACGCAGTATTTT. The rearrangement joins TRBV29-1 to TRBJ2-3; D is unresolved. The V and J ends lost 3 bases and 2 bases respectively, with 9 bases between them. This CDR3 region has 13 residues. Per germline, CDR1 SQVTM and CDR2 ANQGSEA.

This clonotype occurred many times. The genes are TRBV20-1 and TRBJ2-7; D uncertain. Deletions cut 6 bases from V and 5 bases from J, with 8 bases between. The germline gives CDR1 DFQATT, CDR2 SNEGSKA (reference sequence). The CDR3 runs to 10 residues. The CDR3: CSAVDDEQYF. As DNA, the CDR3 is TGCAGTGCAGTGGACGACGAGCAGTACTTC.

V gene TRBV13 combines with J gene TRBJ1-1; D gene uncertain. V gave up 1 base and J gave up 1 base, with 4 bases separating them. The CDR3 has 13 amino acids. Germline CDR1 is PRHDT and CDR2 is FYEKMQ (reference sequence). The CDR3 nucleotides are TGTGCCAGCAGCTTAGCACAGAACACTGAAGCTTTCTTT. Its protein product is CASSLAQNTEAFF.

This clonotype showed up many times. The rearrangement links TRBV29-1 to TRBJ2-7; possibly TRBD1 or TRBD2 for D (5 bases each). Deletions cut 5 bases from V and 1 base from J, with 12 bases between. Germline V CDR1 and CDR2: SQVTM, ANQGSEA. This CDR3 is 13 amino acids long. The CDR3 nucleotides read TGCAGCGTTAGCACAGGAGGTTCCTACGAGCAGTACTTC. Amino acids: CSVSTGGSYEQYF.

This clonotype was observed a few times. The chain couples TRBV25-1 to TRBJ2-1; 8 bases fit TRBD1. This CDR3 spans 12 amino acids. After removal of 10 bases from V and 8 bases from J, the junction contained 7 bases not matched to a gene. Germline V gene sequence: CDR1 MGHDK, CDR2 SYGVNS. CDR3 nucleotide sequence: TGTGCCACCACGACAGGGGCCCATGAGCAGTTCTTC. It translates to CATTTGAHEQFF.

CDR3 region: CSVEQGSGNEQFF. Written as DNA, the CDR3 is TGCAGCGTGGAGCAGGGTAGCGGCAATGAGCAGTTCTTC. This chain joins TRBV29-1 and TRBJ2-1; D possibly corresponds to TRBD2 (6 bases). The CDR3 is 13 residues long. Germline assignment: CDR1 SQVTM and CDR2 ANQGSEA. V was trimmed by 6 bases and J by 6 bases, leaving 15 bases between them.

The rearrangement joins TRBV7-2 to TRBJ2-1; maybe TRBD1 (6 bases). The V gene lost 2 bases and the J gene lost 0 bases, with 17 bases spanning the gap. CDR3 length equals 18 residues. Germline values: CDR1 SGHTA, CDR2 FQGNSA. The CDR3 loop is CASSLSRGQGRSYNEQFF. CDR3 nucleotide sequence: TGTGCCAGCAGCTTATCACGGGGACAAGGTCGCTCCTACAATGAGCAGTTCTTC. Full variable domain (remainder filled in from reference TRBV7-2 and TRBJ2-1): GAGVSQSPSNKVTEKGKDVELRCDPISGHTALYWYRQSLGQGLEFLIYFQGNSAPDKSGLPSDRFSAERTGGSVSTLTIQRTQQEDSAVYLCASSLSRGQGRSYNEQFFGPGTRLTVL.

V is TRBV4-3 and J is TRBJ2-2; no clear D gene. Germline-derived CDR1 and CDR2 are LGHNA and YSLEER. V lost 1 base and J lost 1, with 7 bases in between. The length of the CDR3 is 15 residues. The CDR3: CASSQVLWNTGELFF. The CDR3 nucleotides read TGCGCCAGCAGCCAAGTTCTATGGAACACCGGGGAGCTGTTTTTT.

This clonotype showed up just a few times. CDR3: CASSPRASLVAKNIQYF. The CDR3 DNA sequence: TGTGCCAGCAGTCCACGGGCGTCTCTCGTGGCCAAAAACATTCAGTACTTC. This rearrangement joins TRBV12-3 or TRBV12-4 to TRBJ2-4; D gene ambiguous. This CDR3 comprises 17 residues. The V end lost 5 bases, the J end lost 1 base, and 18 bases lay between the germline ends.

At least ten counts were recorded for this clonotype. The chain recombines TRBV11-2 with TRBJ2-3; weak D call: TRBD1 (5 bases). V was cut by 0 bases and J by 10 bases, with 11 bases left in between. CDR3 length: 13 residues. Germline V gene lookup returns CDR1 SGHAT and CDR2 FQNNGV. This chain's CDR3 is CASSLESGPSQYF. The CDR3 coding sequence is TGTGCCAGCAGCTTAGAATCAGGGCCATCGCAGTATTTT.

This chain uses TRBV12-3 or TRBV12-4 with TRBJ2-7; no clear D. The CDR3 is 11 residues long. Trimming took 5 bases from V and 6 from J, leaving 8 bases between them. The CDR3 DNA is TGTGCCAGCAGTCGTACGGGCGAGCAGTACTTC. Protein product: CASSRTGEQYF.